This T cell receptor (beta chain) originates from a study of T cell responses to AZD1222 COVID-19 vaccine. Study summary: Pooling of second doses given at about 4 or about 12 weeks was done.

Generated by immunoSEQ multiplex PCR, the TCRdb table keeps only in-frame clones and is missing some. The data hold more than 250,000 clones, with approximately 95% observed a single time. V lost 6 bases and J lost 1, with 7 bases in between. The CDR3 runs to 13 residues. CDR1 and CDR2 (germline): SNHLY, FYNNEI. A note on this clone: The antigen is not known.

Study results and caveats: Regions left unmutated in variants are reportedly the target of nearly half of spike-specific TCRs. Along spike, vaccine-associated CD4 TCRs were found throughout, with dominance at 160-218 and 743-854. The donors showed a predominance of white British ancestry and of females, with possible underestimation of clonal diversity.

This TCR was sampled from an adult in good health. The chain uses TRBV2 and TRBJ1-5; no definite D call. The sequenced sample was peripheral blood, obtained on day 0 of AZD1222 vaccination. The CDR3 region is CASRGMSNQPQHF. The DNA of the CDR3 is TGTGCCAGCAGGGGGATGAGCAATCAGCCCCAGCATTTT.